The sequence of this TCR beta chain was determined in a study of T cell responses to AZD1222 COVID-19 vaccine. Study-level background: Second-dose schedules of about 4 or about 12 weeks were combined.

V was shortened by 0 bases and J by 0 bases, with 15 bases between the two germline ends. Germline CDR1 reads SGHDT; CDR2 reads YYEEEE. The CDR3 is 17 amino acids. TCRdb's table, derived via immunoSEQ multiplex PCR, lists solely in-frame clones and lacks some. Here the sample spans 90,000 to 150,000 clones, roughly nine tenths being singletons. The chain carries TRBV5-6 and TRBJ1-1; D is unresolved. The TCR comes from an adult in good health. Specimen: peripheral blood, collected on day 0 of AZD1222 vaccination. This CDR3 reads CASSLGSGGYMNTEAFF. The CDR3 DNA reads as TGTGCCAGCAGCTTGGGGTCCGGCGGCTACATGAACACTGAAGCTTTCTTT.